Listed here is a single TCR beta chain. The CDR3 sequence is 15 residues long. From germline, CDR1 is SNHLY and CDR2 FYNNEI. V shed 2 bases, J shed 5 bases, and the junction held 6 bases outside the gene matches. The data belong to a study of blood T cell repertoires in COVID-19. Measured with immunoSEQ multiplex PCR; TCRdb has only the in-frame clones, and not every one. The sample holds under 200,000 clones, roughly 83% seen once. The chain recombines TRBV2 with TRBJ2-7, with TRBD2 matching 10 bases. This clonotype was sampled from a human donor in a cohort sampled during active COVID-19. The sequencing input was peripheral blood. DNA of the CDR3: TGTGCCAGCAGTGAATTAAGCGGGAGGGGCAACGAGCAGTACTTC. The encoded protein is CASSELSGRGNEQYF.